This TCR beta chain was captured by sequencing in a study of blood T cell repertoires in COVID-19. Assay: immunoSEQ multiplex PCR; the TCRdb copy retains only in-frame clones and omits some. The sample gives some 350,000 clones, over 70% of which show up once; around 6% is in the top ten. The specimen was peripheral blood. The TCR originated in a woman aged 45-60 years with COVID-19, enrolled during active disease.

This CDR3 reads CATRTGGTSYEQYF. The CDR3 nucleotides are TGTGCCACCCGAACAGGGGGAACCTCCTACGAGCAGTACTTC. V usage is TRBV19 and J usage is TRBJ2-7, with TRBD1 matching 8 bases. The trim removed 10 bases at V and 0 bases at J, leaving 8 bases unmatched. CDR3 length equals 14 residues. The V gene's germline CDR1 is LNHDA and CDR2 SQIVND (reference sequence).